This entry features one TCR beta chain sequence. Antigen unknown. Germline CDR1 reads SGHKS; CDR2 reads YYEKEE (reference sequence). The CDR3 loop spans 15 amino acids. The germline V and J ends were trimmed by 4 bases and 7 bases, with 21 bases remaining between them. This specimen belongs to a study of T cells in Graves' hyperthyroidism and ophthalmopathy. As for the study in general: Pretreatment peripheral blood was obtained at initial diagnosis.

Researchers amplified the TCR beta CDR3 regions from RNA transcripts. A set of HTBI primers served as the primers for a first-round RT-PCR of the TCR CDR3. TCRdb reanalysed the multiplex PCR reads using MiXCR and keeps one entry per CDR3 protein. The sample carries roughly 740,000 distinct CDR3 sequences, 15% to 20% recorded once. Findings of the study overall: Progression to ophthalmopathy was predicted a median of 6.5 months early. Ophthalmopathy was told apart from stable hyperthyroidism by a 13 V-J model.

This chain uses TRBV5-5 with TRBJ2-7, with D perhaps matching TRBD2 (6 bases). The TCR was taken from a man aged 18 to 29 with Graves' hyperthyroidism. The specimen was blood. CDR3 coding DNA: TGTGCCAGCAGCCTAACGTGGGGAGGCTTCGGGGAGCAGTACTTC. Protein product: CASSLTWGGFGEQYF.